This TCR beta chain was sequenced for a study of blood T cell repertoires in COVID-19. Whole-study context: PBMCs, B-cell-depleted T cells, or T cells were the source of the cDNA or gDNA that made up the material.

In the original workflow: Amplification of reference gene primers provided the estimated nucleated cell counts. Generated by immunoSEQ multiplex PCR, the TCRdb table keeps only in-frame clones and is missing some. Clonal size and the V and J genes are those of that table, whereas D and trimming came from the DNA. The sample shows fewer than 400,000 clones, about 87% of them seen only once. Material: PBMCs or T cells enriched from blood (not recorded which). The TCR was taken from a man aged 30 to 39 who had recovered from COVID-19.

CDR3 region: CASSESRQGDNEQFF. In nucleotides, the CDR3 is TGCGCCAGCAGTGAGTCTAGACAGGGGGACAATGAGCAGTTCTTC. The chain recombines TRBV10-1 with TRBJ2-1, with 9 bases fitting TRBD1. The CDR3 length is 15 residues. The V and J ends lost 0 bases and 5 bases, in that order; junction bases with no gene match: 2. Per the germline V gene, CDR1 is WNHNN and CDR2 is SYGVQD (reference sequence).